This T cell receptor (gamma chain) was captured by sequencing in a study of Vδ1+ human thymocytes. This CDR3 has 14 residues. In germline, CDR1 is VENAVY, CDR2 YDSYNSRV. The V segment lost 1 base and the J segment 4 bases; nucleotides outside the gene matches: 3. In regard to this clone: Its cognate antigen is unknown.

General observations from the study: TRG sequences recurred across donors, whereas TRD sequences stayed essentially private. Approximately 20% of thymic delta-chain sequences were Vdelta2, with few Vdelta3, unlike blood Vdelta1+ controls. Highly polyclonal TRG and TRD repertoires with Gaussian CDR3 length distributions appeared in thymus.

Sequences come from RNA converted to cDNA by reverse transcription. Pooled V-gene forward primers with one constant-region reverse primer generated the CDR3 amplicons by multiplex PCR. TCRdb reanalyzed the multiplex PCR reads using CATT. The sample consists of tens of thousands of gamma-chain clones, just over 20% of them appearing once. The sorted cells were CD3+ Vdelta1+ Vdelta2- thymocytes from alphabeta-depleted thymus. The V gene is TRGV8, the J gene TRGJP2. Sequencing was carried out using Vdelta1+ gamma-delta thymocytes from the thymus. The subset is: FACS-sorted CD3+ TCRalphabeta- TCRVdelta1+ TCRVdelta2- thymocytes. This receptor was obtained from a girl in the first two years of life who had congenital heart surgery. CDR3 nucleotide sequence: TGTGCCACCTGGGATAGTAATAGTGATTGGATCAAGACGTTT. It is translated as CATWDSNSDWIKTF.